These 31 T cell receptor beta chains were sequenced from one sample in a study of blood T cell repertoires in COVID-19 (TCRdb year 2020). Library preparation employed the immunoSEQ multiplex PCR assay. TCRdb stores this immuneACCESS table with in-frame sequences only. Part of the clones is absent; in the studies checked, under half of the shortfall reflects unresolved V genes, and no reason is known for the rest. Across this sample there are roughly 63,000 clones, with 79% seen only once. Roughly a third of the sample lies in the top ten. Sequenced material: peripheral blood. These TCRs come from a human donor in a cohort sampled during active COVID-19.

The V and J genes are TRBV15 and TRBJ1-2; 9 bases match TRBD1. This CDR3 is 18 amino acids long. The V gene end was trimmed by 5 bases and the J gene end by 3 bases; junction bases not matched to a gene: 16. Per the germline V gene, CDR1 is LNHNV and CDR2 is YYDKDF (reference sequence). CDR3: CATSLPVRDRGADYGYTF. CDR3 DNA: TGTGCCACCAGCCTCCCTGTACGTGACAGGGGGGCGGACTATGGCTACACCTTC.

The V gene is TRBV7-2, the J gene TRBJ2-5; 7 nucleotides match TRBD2. V shed 3 bases and J 5 bases; nucleotides not matched to a gene: 12. Per the germline V gene, CDR1 is SGHTA and CDR2 is FQGNSA. The CDR3 runs 16 residues. The CDR3 protein is CASSLGAGYTEETQYF. The CDR3 DNA is TGTGCCAGCAGCTTGGGAGCGGGATATACGGAGGAGACCCAGTACTTC.

The V and J genes are TRBV24-1 and TRBJ2-1; 10 bases fit TRBD1. V lost 6 bases and J lost 6; bases outside the gene matches: 4. From germline, CDR1 is KGHDR and CDR2 SFDVKD. This CDR3 spans 14 amino acids. The CDR3 bases are TGTGCCACCAGTCGGGACAGGGGCACCAATGAGCAGTTCTTC. Translation: CATSRDRGTNEQFF.

This clone was found a few times. This chain links TRBV10-3 with TRBJ2-1; TRBD2 agrees at 12 bases. Germline trimming cut 3 bases from V and 8 bases from J; bases unmatched to any gene: 5. Germline lookup yields CDR1 ENHRY and CDR2 SYGVKD. CDR3 length: 15 amino acids. The CDR3 reads CAISDGLAGLDEQFF. CDR3 nucleotide sequence: TGTGCCATCAGTGACGGACTAGCGGGACTCGATGAGCAGTTCTTC.

This chain connects TRBV12-3 or TRBV12-4 to TRBJ2-5; 8 nucleotides match TRBD1. CDR3 length: 13 residues. V shed 3 bases, J shed 6 bases, and the junction held 3 bases outside the gene matches. This CDR3 is CASSFSGGKTQYF. The DNA of the CDR3 is TGTGCCAGCAGTTTCTCAGGGGGCAAGACCCAGTACTTC.

V usage is TRBV29-1 and J usage is TRBJ2-5; 12 positions match TRBD2. The CDR3 is 15 residues long. V shed 6 bases and J 0 bases; nucleotides not matched to a gene: 5. The germline V gene has CDR1 SQVTM and CDR2 ANQGSEA. In DNA form, the CDR3 reads TGCAGCGTCCTCTGGACTAGCGGGGACCAAGAGACCCAGTACTTC. This gives the protein CSVLWTSGDQETQYF.

V and J are TRBV9 and TRBJ1-2, with 7 nucleotides matching TRBD1. J lost 0 bases, V lost 4 bases, and 3 bases had no gene match. This CDR3 has 14 amino acids. The V gene's germline CDR1 is SGDLS and CDR2 YYNGEE. CDR3 loop: CASSLGQTNYGYTF. CDR3 in DNA: TGTGCCAGCAGCTTGGGACAGACTAACTATGGCTACACCTTC.

This chain connects TRBV5-5 to TRBJ2-3, with 9 bases fitting TRBD2. CDR1 and CDR2 from the germline V gene are SGHKS and YYEKEE (reference sequence). The CDR3 spans 16 residues. V shed 3 bases, J shed 3 bases, and the junction held 8 bases outside the gene matches. The CDR3 loop is CASSYLAGVGTDTQYF. The DNA of the CDR3 is TGTGCCAGCAGCTATTTAGCGGGAGTGGGTACAGATACGCAGTATTTT.

The CDR3 coding sequence is TGTGCCAGCAGCCCCGACTACTCTGGAAACACCATATATTTT. Amino acid sequence: CASSPDYSGNTIYF. V and J are TRBV7-7 and TRBJ1-3; no definite D call. This CDR3 is built from 14 residues. V dropped 5 bases and J dropped 0 bases, with 8 bases sitting between them. Per germline, CDR1 SSHAT and CDR2 FNYEAQ (reference sequence).

The table lists this clone with a few counts. The chain uses TRBV9 and TRBJ2-1; D perhaps matches TRBD2 (6 bases). V gave up 0 bases and J gave up 0 bases, with 10 bases separating them. CDR1 SGDLS and CDR2 YYNGEE come from the germline V gene. The CDR3 totals 16 residues. CDR3 DNA sequence: TGTGCCAGCAGCGTAGATGGGGGACTCTCCTACAATGAGCAGTTCTTC. Translation: CASSVDGGLSYNEQFF.

The chain carries TRBV3-1 (or the pseudogene TRBV3-2) and TRBJ2-1; 10 nucleotides align to TRBD2. This CDR3 has 15 residues. The germline CDR1 and CDR2 sequences are LGHDT and YNNKEL (reference sequence). The V gene end was trimmed by 3 bases and the J gene end by 10 bases; junction bases not matched to a gene: 9. This chain's CDR3 is CASSQGLAGVGEQFF. The CDR3 nucleotides read TGTGCCAGCAGCCAGGGCCTAGCGGGAGTAGGGGAGCAGTTCTTC.

The chain combines TRBV30 with TRBJ2-3; no firm D call. Germline loops: CDR1 GTSNPN, CDR2 SVGIG (reference sequence). V lost 1 base to trimming and J lost 0 bases, with 2 bases between them. This CDR3 is 12 amino acids long. The CDR3 loop is CAWSASTDTQYF. CDR3 nucleotide sequence: TGTGCCTGGAGTGCTAGCACAGATACGCAGTATTTT.

The chain carries TRBV14 and TRBJ2-7, with a weak D call TRBD1 (6 bases). The CDR3 is made up of 13 amino acids. With 5 bases removed from V and 2 bases from J, the gap between germline ends came to 10 bases. In germline, CDR1 is SGHDN, CDR2 FVKESK. CDR3 protein: CASSNRVTYEQYF. The CDR3 coding sequence is TGTGCCAGCAGCAACAGGGTAACCTACGAGCAGTACTTC.

The V call is TRBV30, the J call TRBJ1-4; D is unresolved. The V end lost 0 bases, the J end lost 8 bases, and 13 bases lay between the germline ends. This CDR3 has 14 residues. Germline V gene data show CDR1 as GTSNPN and CDR2 as SVGIG (reference sequence). CDR3 protein: CAWSVNPAAEKLFF. CDR3 nucleotide sequence: TGTGCCTGGAGTGTAAACCCTGCGGCGGAAAAACTGTTTTTT.

This rearrangement joins TRBV30 to TRBJ2-1; 10 positions agree with TRBD1. CDR1 is GTSNPN, CDR2 SVGIG, per germline (reference sequence). Trimming removed 8 bases from V and 6 bases from J; junction bases left unmatched: 13. The CDR3 spans 15 residues. In DNA, the CDR3 is TGTGCCCAAAAAACCGGGACAGGGGCGCTCAATGAGCAGTTCTTC. Amino acid sequence: CAQKTGTGALNEQFF.

The chain carries TRBV24-1 and TRBJ2-5; 16 bases are shared with TRBD2. Germline CDR1 and CDR2: KGHDR and SFDVKD. Losses at the gene ends were 1 base for V and 4 bases for J; bases not matched to a gene: 8. The CDR3 has 19 residues. CDR3 sequence (DNA): TGTGCCACCAGTGATTTTGGGACTAGCGGGAGGGCCGAAGGAGAGACCCAGTACTTC. This translates into CATSDFGTSGRAEGETQYF.

The chain has TRBV10-3 and TRBJ1-5, with 7 bases lining up with TRBD1. Germline loops: CDR1 ENHRY, CDR2 SYGVKD. CDR3 length equals 20 residues. J gave up 0 bases and V 6 bases, and 20 bases lay outside the gene matches. In DNA, the CDR3 is TGTGCCATCAGGCAGACGGGACAGAGCATCAATCGTAATAGCAATCAGCCCCAGCATTTT. This sequence encodes CAIRQTGQSINRNSNQPQHF.

This clone was seen a few times. V is TRBV5-4 and J is TRBJ2-7; D is perhaps TRBD1 (6 bases). Per germline, CDR1 SGHNT and CDR2 YYREEE (reference sequence). The ends were cut back, 5 bases at V and 2 bases at J, with 14 bases in the middle. The CDR3 sequence is 14 residues long. This chain's CDR3 is CASSQDSSAYEQYF. The CDR3 DNA is TGTGCCAGCAGTCAGGACAGCTCAGCCTACGAGCAGTACTTC.

V is TRBV2 and J is TRBJ1-2; D gene uncertain. The germline V gene has CDR1 SNHLY and CDR2 FYNNEI. The V end lost 0 bases, the J end lost 6 bases, and 11 bases lay between the germline ends. CDR3 length: 14 residues. The CDR3 DNA sequence: TGTGCCAGCAGTGAAGCATACCGGGTTGATGGCTACACCTTC. This translates into CASSEAYRVDGYTF. Full variable domain (outside the CDR3, taken from reference TRBV2 and TRBJ1-2): EPEVTQTPSHQVTQMGQEVILRCVPISNHLYFYWYRQILGQKVEFLVSFYNNEISEKSEIFDDQFSVERPDGSNFTLKIRSTKLEDSAMYFCASSEAYRVDGYTFGSGTRLTVV.

This chain links TRBV28 with TRBJ1-3; 8 bases line up with TRBD1. V was clipped by 3 bases and J by 5 bases; unmatched bases: 3. The germline V gene has CDR1 MDHEN and CDR2 SYDVKM. There are 14 residues in the CDR3. As DNA, the CDR3 is TGTGCCAGCAGTTTGACAGGGGCAAGAAACACCATATATTTT. Amino acid sequence: CASSLTGARNTIYF.

The J gene is TRBJ2-3, the V gene TRBV5-1; D possibly corresponds to TRBD1 (6 bases). This CDR3 has 15 residues. Germline CDR1 reads SGHRS; CDR2 reads YFSETQ. Trimming stripped 2 bases from V and 0 bases from J, with 10 bases between. This chain's CDR3 is CASSFSGVSTDTQYF. CDR3 nucleotide sequence: TGCGCCAGCAGCTTTTCAGGGGTTAGCACAGATACGCAGTATTTT.

The chain is built from TRBV29-1 and TRBJ1-2, with no clear D. The V end was cut by 5 bases, the J end by 8 bases, with 15 bases between. This CDR3 has 12 residues. The V gene's germline CDR1 is SQVTM and CDR2 ANQGSEA. CDR3 region: CSVLGHSGGYTF. The CDR3, as DNA: TGCAGCGTTCTAGGCCACTCCGGGGGCTACACCTTC.

This clone was detected only a few times. The chain is built from TRBV7-9 and TRBJ1-2; D not certain. This CDR3 comprises 14 residues. The germline gives CDR1 SEHNR, CDR2 FQNEAQ (reference sequence). Trimming took 5 bases from V and 7 from J, leaving 17 bases between them. The DNA for the CDR3 is TGTGCCAGCAGCCAAGACTTACGAGTTGGTGGCTACACCTTC. Residues: CASSQDLRVGGYTF.

CDR3 DNA: TGTGCCAGCCGACGGGAGCGCGACACCGGGGAGCTGTTTTTT. Translation: CASRRERDTGELFF. The chain couples TRBV6-5 to TRBJ2-2; tentative D call: TRBD2 (6 bases). Germline V CDR1 and CDR2: MNHEY, SVGAGI. The CDR3 has 14 amino acids. Trimming removed 8 bases at V and 3 bases at J, with 13 bases between.

The rearrangement links TRBV5-6 to TRBJ2-7; 10 nucleotides align to TRBD1. The V gene's germline CDR1 is SGHDT and CDR2 YYEEEE. V shed 5 bases, J shed 5 bases, and the junction held 13 bases outside the gene matches. This CDR3 has 16 amino acids. The CDR3 loop reads CASSRQGATEVNEQYF. CDR3 DNA sequence: TGTGCCAGCAGTCGACAGGGGGCCACTGAGGTTAACGAGCAGTACTTC. Complete variable domain (other parts from reference TRBV5-6 and TRBJ2-7): DAGVTQSPTHLIKTRGQQVTLRCSPKSGHDTVSWYQQALGQGPQFIFQYYEEEERQRGNFPDRFSGHQFPNYSSELNVNALLLGDSALYLCASSRQGATEVNEQYFGPGTRLTVT.

This chain connects TRBV9 to TRBJ1-1, with D perhaps matching TRBD1 (6 bases). The germline gives CDR1 SGDLS, CDR2 YYNGEE. The V and J ends lost 4 bases and 7 bases respectively, with 14 bases between them. There are 13 residues in the CDR3. The CDR3 sequence: CASSLRGGGEAFF. In nucleotides, the CDR3 is TGTGCCAGCAGCCTTCGGGGGGGCGGTGAAGCTTTCTTT.

The J gene is TRBJ1-6, the V gene TRBV30; no firm D call. The V end was cut by 1 base, the J end by 5 bases, with 15 bases between. Germline-derived CDR1 and CDR2 are GTSNPN and SVGIG (reference sequence). This CDR3 is built from 16 residues. Here the CDR3 DNA reads TGTGCCTGGAGTGATCCCCGCCAGTCCAATAATTCACCCCTCCACTTT. It codes for CAWSDPRQSNNSPLHF.

V is TRBV6-5 and J is TRBJ1-2, with 12 bases matching TRBD1. CDR3 size: 15 residues. Germline V CDR1 and CDR2: MNHEY, SVGAGI. Trimming at V came to 3 bases and at J to 8 bases, leaving 7 bases not matched to a gene. DNA for the CDR3: TGTGCCAGCAGTTATAAGGGACAGGGGGCAAGGGGCTACACCTTC. Translation: CASSYKGQGARGYTF.

DNA of the CDR3: TGTGCCAGCAGCCCCGGGGGAGCTCGCAATGAGCAGTTCTTC. Residues: CASSPGGARNEQFF. The V call is TRBV11-3, the J call TRBJ2-1, with D perhaps TRBD2 (6 bases). CDR1 and CDR2 from the germline V gene are SGHNT and YENEEA. V was cut by 5 bases and J by 6 bases, with 14 bases left in between. There are 14 residues in the CDR3. Together with reference TRBV11-3 and TRBJ2-1, the CDR3 gives the full variable domain: EAGVVQSPRYKIIEKKQPVAFWCNPISGHNTLYWYLQNLGQGPELLIRYENEEAVDDSQLPKDRFSAERLKGVDSTLKIQPAELGDSAVYLCASSPGGARNEQFFGPGTRLTVL.

This clone was observed once. The rearrangement links TRBV6-5 to TRBJ2-5; 8 bases are shared with TRBD1. The V gene end was trimmed by 7 bases and the J gene end by 9 bases; junction bases not matched to a gene: 13. Looked up from germline, CDR1 is MNHEY and CDR2 is SVGAGI. The length of the CDR3 is 14 residues. The chain's CDR3 is CASKGGRGLGPQYF. The CDR3 coding sequence is TGTGCCAGCAAGGGGGGCAGGGGGCTAGGTCCCCAGTACTTC.

V is TRBV11-2 and J is TRBJ2-1, with D unclear. With 0 bases removed from V and 5 bases from J, the gap between germline ends came to 8 bases. Germline lookup yields CDR1 SGHAT and CDR2 FQNNGV. The CDR3 loop spans 14 amino acids. The DNA of the CDR3 is TGTGCCAGCAGCTTAGATCGTGGCAACAATGAGCAGTTCTTC. Protein product: CASSLDRGNNEQFF.